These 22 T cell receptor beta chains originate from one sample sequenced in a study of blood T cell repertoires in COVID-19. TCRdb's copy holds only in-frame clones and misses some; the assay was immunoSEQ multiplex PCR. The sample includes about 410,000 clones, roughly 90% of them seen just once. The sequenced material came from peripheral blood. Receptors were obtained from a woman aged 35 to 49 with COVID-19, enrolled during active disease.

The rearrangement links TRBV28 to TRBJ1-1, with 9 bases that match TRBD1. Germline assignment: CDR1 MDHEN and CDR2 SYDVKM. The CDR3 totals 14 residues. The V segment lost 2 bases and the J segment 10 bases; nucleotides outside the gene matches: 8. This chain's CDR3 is CASSLTGGALGAFF. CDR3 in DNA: TGTGCCAGCAGTTTAACAGGGGGCGCTCTTGGAGCTTTCTTT.

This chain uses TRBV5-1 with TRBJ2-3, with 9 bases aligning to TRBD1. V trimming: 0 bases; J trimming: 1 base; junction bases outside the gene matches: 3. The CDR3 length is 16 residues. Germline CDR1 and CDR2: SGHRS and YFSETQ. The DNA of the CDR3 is TGCGCCAGCAGCTTGGAGGACAGGGGTGGCACAGATACGCAGTATTTT. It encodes CASSLEDRGGTDTQYF.

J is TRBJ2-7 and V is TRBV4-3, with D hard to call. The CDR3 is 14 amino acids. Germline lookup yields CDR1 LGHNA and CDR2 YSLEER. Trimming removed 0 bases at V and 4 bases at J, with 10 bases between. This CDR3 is CASSQDSLAYEQYF. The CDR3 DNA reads TGCGCCAGCAGCCAAGACAGTTTAGCATACGAGCAGTACTTC.

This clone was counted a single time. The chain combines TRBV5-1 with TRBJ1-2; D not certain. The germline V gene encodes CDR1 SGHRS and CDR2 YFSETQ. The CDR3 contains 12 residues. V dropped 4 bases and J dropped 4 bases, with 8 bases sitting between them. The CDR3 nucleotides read TGCGCCAGCAGCCCGGAGGCCTATGGCTACACCTTC. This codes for CASSPEAYGYTF.

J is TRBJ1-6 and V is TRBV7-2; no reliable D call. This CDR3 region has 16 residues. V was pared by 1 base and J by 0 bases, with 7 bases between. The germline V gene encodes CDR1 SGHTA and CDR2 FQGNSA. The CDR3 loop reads CASSLEVRSYNSPLHF. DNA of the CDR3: TGTGCCAGCAGCTTAGAAGTGCGCTCCTATAATTCACCCCTCCACTTT. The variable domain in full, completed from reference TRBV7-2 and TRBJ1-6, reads GAGVSQSPSNKVTEKGKDVELRCDPISGHTALYWYRQSLGQGLEFLIYFQGNSAPDKSGLPSDRFSAERTGGSVSTLTIQRTQQEDSAVYLCASSLEVRSYNSPLHFGNGTRLTVT.

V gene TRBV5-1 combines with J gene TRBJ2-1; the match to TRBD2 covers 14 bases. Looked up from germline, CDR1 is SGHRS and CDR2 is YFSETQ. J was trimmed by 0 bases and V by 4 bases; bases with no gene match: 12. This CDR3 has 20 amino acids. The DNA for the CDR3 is TGCGCCAGCAGCCAAAAGGGACTAGCGGGAGTAGGGGGCTCCTACAATGAGCAGTTCTTC. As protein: CASSQKGLAGVGGSYNEQFF.

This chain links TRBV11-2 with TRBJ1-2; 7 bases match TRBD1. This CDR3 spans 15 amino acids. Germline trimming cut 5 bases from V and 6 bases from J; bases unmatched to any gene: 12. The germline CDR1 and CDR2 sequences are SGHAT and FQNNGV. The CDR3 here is CASSPLTGERNGYTF. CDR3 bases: TGTGCCAGCAGCCCGTTAACAGGGGAAAGGAATGGCTACACCTTC.

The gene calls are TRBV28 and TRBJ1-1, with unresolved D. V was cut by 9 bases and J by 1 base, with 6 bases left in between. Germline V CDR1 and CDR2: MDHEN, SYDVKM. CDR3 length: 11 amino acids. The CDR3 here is CARNSNTEAFF. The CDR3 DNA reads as TGTGCCAGGAACTCGAACACTGAAGCTTTCTTT.

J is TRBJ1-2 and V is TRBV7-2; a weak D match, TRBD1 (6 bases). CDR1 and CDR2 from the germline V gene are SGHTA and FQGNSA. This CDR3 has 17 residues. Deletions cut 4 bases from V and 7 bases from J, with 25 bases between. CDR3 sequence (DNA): TGTGCCAGCAGCTCGAACCTCGGGGGGCTCGGGTATGGTGGCTACACCTTC. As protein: CASSSNLGGLGYGGYTF.

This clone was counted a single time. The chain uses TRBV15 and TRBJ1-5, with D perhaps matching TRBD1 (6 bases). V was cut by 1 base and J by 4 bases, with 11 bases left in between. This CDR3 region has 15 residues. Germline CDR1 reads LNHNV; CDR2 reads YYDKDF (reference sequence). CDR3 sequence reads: CATSRGDRLNQPQHF. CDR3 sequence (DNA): TGTGCCACCAGCAGAGGCGACAGGTTGAATCAGCCCCAGCATTTT.

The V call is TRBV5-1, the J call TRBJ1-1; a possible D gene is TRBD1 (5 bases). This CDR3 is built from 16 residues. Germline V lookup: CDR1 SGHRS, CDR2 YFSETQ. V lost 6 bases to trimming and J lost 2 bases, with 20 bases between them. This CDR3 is CASKVRQGSPNTEAFF. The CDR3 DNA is TGCGCCAGCAAAGTGCGGCAGGGCTCGCCTAACACTGAAGCTTTCTTT.

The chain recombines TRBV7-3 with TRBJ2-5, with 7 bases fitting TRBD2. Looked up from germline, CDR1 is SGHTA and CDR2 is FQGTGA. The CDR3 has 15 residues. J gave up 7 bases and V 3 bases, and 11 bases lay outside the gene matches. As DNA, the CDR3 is TGTGCCAGCAGCTTTTCCGGACCTACGGGGGGGACCCAGTACTTC. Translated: CASSFSGPTGGTQYF.

The CDR3, as DNA: TGTGCCAGCAGCCAGGTCCCCCTCTTAGGCTACACCTTC. It codes for CASSQVPLLGYTF. The chain recombines TRBV6-5 with TRBJ1-2, with D uncertain. V dropped 6 bases and J dropped 8 bases, with 16 bases sitting between them. From germline, CDR1 is MNHEY and CDR2 SVGAGI. The CDR3 is made up of 13 amino acids.

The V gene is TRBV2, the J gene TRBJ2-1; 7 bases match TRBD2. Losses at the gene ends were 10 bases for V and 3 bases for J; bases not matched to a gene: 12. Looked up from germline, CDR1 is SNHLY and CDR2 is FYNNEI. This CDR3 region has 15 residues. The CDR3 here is CATQGERGVYNEQFF. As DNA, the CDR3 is TGTGCCACTCAAGGGGAGCGGGGAGTCTACAATGAGCAGTTCTTC.

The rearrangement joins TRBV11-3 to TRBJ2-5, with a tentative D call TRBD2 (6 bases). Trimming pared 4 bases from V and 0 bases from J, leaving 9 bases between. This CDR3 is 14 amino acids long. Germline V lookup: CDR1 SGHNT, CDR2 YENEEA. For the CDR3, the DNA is TGTGCCAGCAGCTATTGGGGGGACCAAGAGACCCAGTACTTC. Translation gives CASSYWGDQETQYF. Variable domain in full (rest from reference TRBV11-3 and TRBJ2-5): EAGVVQSPRYKIIEKKQPVAFWCNPISGHNTLYWYLQNLGQGPELLIRYENEEAVDDSQLPKDRFSAERLKGVDSTLKIQPAELGDSAVYLCASSYWGDQETQYFGPGTRLLVL.

For the CDR3, the DNA is TGTGCCAGTAGTATAATCAGGAGGTCCACTGAAGCTTTCTTT. Protein sequence: CASSIIRRSTEAFF. This chain links TRBV19 with TRBJ1-1; D call uncertain. The V gene lost 2 bases and the J gene lost 4 bases, with 11 bases spanning the gap. The CDR3 spans 14 residues. Germline lookup yields CDR1 LNHDA and CDR2 SQIVND (reference sequence).

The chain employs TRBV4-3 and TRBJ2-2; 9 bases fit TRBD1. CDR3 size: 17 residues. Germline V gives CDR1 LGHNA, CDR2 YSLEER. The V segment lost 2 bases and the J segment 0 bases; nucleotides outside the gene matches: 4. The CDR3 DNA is TGCGCCAGCAGCCAACGTACAGGGGGCACGAACACCGGGGAGCTGTTTTTT. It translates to CASSQRTGGTNTGELFF.

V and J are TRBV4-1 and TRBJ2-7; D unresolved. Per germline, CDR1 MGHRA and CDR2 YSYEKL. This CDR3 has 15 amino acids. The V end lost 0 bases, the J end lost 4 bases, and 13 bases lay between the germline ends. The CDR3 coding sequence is TGCGCCAGCAGCCAAGACCCGCTAGTGTCGTACGAGCAGTACTTC. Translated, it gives CASSQDPLVSYEQYF.

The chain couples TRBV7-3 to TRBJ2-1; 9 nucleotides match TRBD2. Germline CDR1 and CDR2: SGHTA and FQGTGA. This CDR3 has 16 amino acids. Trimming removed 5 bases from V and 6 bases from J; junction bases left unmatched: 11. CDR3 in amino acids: CASSLGLAISGNEQFF. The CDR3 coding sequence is TGTGCCAGCAGCCTCGGACTAGCGATAAGTGGCAATGAGCAGTTCTTC. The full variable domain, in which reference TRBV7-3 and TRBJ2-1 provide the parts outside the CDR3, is GAGVSQTPSNKVTEKGKYVELRCDPISGHTALYWYRQSLGQGPEFLIYFQGTGAADDSGLPNDRFFAVRPEGSVSTLKIQRTERGDSAVYLCASSLGLAISGNEQFFGPGTRLTVL.

CDR3: CASSFLGEETQYF. Written as DNA, the CDR3 is TGTGCCAGCAGCTTTTTAGGAGAAGAGACCCAGTACTTC. V is TRBV7-3 and J is TRBJ2-5; D is unresolved. CDR1 and CDR2 from the germline V gene are SGHTA and FQGTGA. V lost 3 bases and J lost 3, with 8 bases in between. CDR3 length: 13 residues.

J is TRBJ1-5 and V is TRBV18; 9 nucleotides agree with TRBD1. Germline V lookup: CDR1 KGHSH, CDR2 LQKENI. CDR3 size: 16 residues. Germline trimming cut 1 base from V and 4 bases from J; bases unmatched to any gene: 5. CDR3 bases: TGTGCCAGCTCACCACTCTCCGGACAGGGGAATCAGCCCCAGCATTTT. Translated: CASSPLSGQGNQPQHF.

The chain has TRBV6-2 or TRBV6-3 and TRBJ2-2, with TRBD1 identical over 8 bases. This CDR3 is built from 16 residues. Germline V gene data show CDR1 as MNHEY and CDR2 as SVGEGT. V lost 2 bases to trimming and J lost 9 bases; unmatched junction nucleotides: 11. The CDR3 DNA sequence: TGTGCCAGCAGTTACCAGGCTGGACAGGGAAGTTGGGAGCTGTTTTTT. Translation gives CASSYQAGQGSWELFF.